A single T cell receptor (beta chain) is shown here with its context. This sample is drawn from a study of blood T cell repertoires in COVID-19. The method was immunoSEQ multiplex PCR; TCRdb's version includes in-frame clones alone and lacks a portion of them. The data show tens of thousands of clones, 85% to 90% seen once. V lost 5 bases to trimming and J lost 6 bases, with 11 bases between them. CDR3 length: 13 amino acids. CDR1 SGHTA and CDR2 FQGNSA come from the germline V gene. The sequence derives from a woman aged 80 or over with COVID-19, enrolled during active disease. The material sequenced was peripheral blood. The V call is TRBV7-2, the J call TRBJ1-3; D not certain. CDR3 nucleotide sequence: TGTGCCAGCAGCGAGGGTCCGGAAAACACCATATATTTT. It encodes CASSEGPENTIYF.